This T cell receptor beta chain was retrieved from a study of T cell repertoires in cytomegalovirus infection. Across the study: Epitope selection comprised recently identified HLA-C-restricted CMV epitopes and well-studied HLA-B-restricted CMV epitopes.

This clonotype was detected only once. Its antigen is unknown. Study outcomes and limitations: It was HLA-C-restricted CMV-specific TCR beta clonotypes that dominated the response ex vivo. Cumulative frequency of public TCR beta families picked out carriers of CMV plus the relevant HLA.

Via MiXCR, TCRdb re-called the reads, giving one row per CDR3 protein. The repertoire holds around 770,000 distinct CDR3 sequences, with just under 30% as singletons. The sequencing here drew on cultured CD8+ T cells from PBMCs, taken from culture after CMV antigen stimulation. The origin of this receptor is a human donor in good health (CMV status not recorded). Some clones in this sample may be carry-over from other donors' samples.

CDR3 bases: TGCGCCAGCAGCCAAGCGTTTGAATCGGCAACTAATGAAAAACTGTTTTTT. It encodes CASSQAFESATNEKLFF. The gene calls are TRBV4-1 and TRBJ1-4; D is uncertain. V lost 1 base to trimming and J lost 0 bases, with 12 bases between them. CDR3 size: 17 residues. Germline V CDR1 and CDR2: MGHRA, YSYEKL.